This entry concerns a single T cell receptor beta chain. Its antigen is still unknown. This sample is part of a study of blood T cells in healthy people across ages. Study conclusions and caveats: What prevented conclusive comparison of naive and antigen-experienced cells was that PBMCs were unsorted. Fewer expanded clones and more diversity marked long-lived versus aged donors.

CDR3 length equals 12 residues. V was pared by 3 bases and J by 2 bases, with 5 bases between. Germline CDR1 SEHNR, CDR2 FQNEAQ (reference sequence). With a J-beta primer mix and a sample-barcoded 5' primer, a second PCR ran about 7 to 12 cycles. Every single cDNA molecule received a tag from a template-switch adaptor with 12 random nucleotides. CDR3-containing paired-end reads numbering at least 2.5 million came from each sample. TCRdb re-called the 5' RACE reads through MiXCR, storing one row per CDR3 protein. The sample gives more than 1 million distinct CDR3 sequences, under 45% of which show up once; about 20% is in the top ten.

The receptor's source is a woman aged 60-75 years in good health. Sequenced input: blood. The chain employs TRBV7-9 and TRBJ2-7; no firm D call. The CDR3 region has the DNA TGTGCCAGCAGCTTTCCACCCTACGAGCAGTACTTC. As protein: CASSFPPYEQYF.